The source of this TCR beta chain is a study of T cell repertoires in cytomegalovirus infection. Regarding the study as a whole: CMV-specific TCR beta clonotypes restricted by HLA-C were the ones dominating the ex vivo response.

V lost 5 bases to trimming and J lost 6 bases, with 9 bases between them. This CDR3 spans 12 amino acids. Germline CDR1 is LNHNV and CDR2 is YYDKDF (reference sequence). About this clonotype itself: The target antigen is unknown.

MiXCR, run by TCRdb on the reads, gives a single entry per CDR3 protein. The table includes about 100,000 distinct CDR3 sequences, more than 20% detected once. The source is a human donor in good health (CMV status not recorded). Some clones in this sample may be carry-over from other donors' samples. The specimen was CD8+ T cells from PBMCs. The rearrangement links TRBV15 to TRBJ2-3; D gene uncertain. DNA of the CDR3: TGTGCCACCAGCTTCCACCTGGATACGCAGTATTTT. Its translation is CATSFHLDTQYF.